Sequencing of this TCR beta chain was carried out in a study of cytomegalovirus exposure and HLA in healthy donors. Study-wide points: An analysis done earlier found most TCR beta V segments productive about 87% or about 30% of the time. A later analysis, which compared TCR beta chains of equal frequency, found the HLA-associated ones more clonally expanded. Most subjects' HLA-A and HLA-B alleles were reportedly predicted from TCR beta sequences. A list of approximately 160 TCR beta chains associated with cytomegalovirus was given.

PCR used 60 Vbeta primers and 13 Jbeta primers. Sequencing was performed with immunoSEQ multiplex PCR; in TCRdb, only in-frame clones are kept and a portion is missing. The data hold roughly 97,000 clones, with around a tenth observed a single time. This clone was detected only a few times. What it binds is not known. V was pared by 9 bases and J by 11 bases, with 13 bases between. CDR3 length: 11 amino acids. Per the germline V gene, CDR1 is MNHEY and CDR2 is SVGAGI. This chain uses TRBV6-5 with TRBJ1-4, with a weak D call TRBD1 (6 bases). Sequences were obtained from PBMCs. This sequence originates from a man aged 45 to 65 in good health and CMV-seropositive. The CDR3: CASTQGKKLFF. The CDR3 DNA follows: TGTGCCAGTACCCAGGGGAAGAAACTGTTTTTT.